This T cell receptor beta chain originates from a study of blood T cell repertoires in COVID-19. This table comes from immunoSEQ multiplex PCR, and its TCRdb copy is limited to in-frame clones, with some not included. This sample has more than 110,000 clones; 70% to 90% occur once, and the top ten carry less than 4.5%. Participants' own reports of clinical history determined their cohort assignment. Germline assignment: CDR1 SGHTS and CDR2 YDEGEE. The CDR3 extends over 13 amino acids. Between the trimmed V and J ends, which lost 2 bases and 8 bases, there was a span of 13 bases. The gene calls are TRBV5-8 and TRBJ1-2; tentative D call: TRBD1 (5 bases). The origin of this receptor is a man between 50 and 59 years old who had recovered from COVID-19. The sequencing sample was made of PBMCs or T cells enriched from blood (not recorded which). CDR3 DNA sequence: TGTGCCAGCAGCTTTACCGGGACTCGAGGCTACACCTTC. Its translation is CASSFTGTRGYTF.